This T cell receptor beta chain stems from a study of T cells in Graves' hyperthyroidism and ophthalmopathy. The TCR beta CDR3 regions underwent amplification using RNA transcripts as the source. The TCR CDR3 was amplified in a first-round RT-PCR using the HTBI primer set. TCRdb independently ran MiXCR on the multiplex PCR reads; one entry per CDR3 protein. The table lists approximately 870,000 distinct CDR3 sequences, roughly 40% of them singletons. Germline trimming cut 3 bases from V and 6 bases from J; bases unmatched to any gene: 5. This CDR3 region has 13 residues. This clonotype was observed a few times.

The rearrangement links TRBV12-3 or TRBV12-4 to TRBJ2-7, with 7 bases that match TRBD1. The receptor was isolated from a man between 18 and 29 years old with Graves' hyperthyroidism. What was sequenced was blood. Here the CDR3 reads CASSFDRVSEQYF. CDR3 in DNA: TGTGCCAGCAGTTTTGACAGGGTCTCCGAGCAGTACTTC.